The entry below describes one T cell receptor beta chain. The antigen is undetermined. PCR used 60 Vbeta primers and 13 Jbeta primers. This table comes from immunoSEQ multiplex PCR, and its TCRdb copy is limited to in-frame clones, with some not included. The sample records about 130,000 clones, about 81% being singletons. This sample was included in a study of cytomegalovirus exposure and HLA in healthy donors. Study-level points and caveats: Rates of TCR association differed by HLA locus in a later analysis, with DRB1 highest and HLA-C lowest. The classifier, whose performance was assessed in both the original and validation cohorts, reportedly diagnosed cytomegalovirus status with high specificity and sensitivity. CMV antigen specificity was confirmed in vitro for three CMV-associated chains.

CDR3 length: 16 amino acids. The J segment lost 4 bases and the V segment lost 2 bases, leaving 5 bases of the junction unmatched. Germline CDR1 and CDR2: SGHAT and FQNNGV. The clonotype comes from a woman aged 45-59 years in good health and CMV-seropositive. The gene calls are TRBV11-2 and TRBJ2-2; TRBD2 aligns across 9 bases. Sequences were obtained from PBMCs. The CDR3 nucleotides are TGTGCCAGCAGCTTAAGCGGGGGGCCCCTCACCGGGGAGCTGTTTTTT. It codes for CASSLSGGPLTGELFF.